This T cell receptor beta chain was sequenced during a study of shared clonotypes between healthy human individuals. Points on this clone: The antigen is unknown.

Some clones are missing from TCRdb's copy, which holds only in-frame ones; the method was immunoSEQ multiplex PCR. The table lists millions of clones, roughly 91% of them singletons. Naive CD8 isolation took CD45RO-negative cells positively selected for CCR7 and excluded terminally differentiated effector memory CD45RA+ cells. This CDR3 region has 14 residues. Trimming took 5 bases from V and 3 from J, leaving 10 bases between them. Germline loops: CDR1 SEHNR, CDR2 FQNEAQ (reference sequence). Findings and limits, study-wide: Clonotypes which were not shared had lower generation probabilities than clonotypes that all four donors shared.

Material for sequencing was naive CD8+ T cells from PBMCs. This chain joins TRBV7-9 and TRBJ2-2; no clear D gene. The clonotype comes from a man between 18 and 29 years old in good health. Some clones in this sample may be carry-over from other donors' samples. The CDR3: CASSPAFDTGELFF. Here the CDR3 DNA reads TGTGCCAGCAGCCCGGCTTTCGACACCGGGGAGCTGTTTTTT. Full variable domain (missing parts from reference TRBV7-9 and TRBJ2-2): DTGVSQNPRHKITKRGQNVTFRCDPISEHNRLYWYRQTLGQGPEFLTYFQNEAQLEKSRLLSDRFSAERPKGSFSTLEIQRTEQGDSAMYLCASSPAFDTGELFFGEGSRLTVL.